This TCR beta chain was sequenced during a study of CXCR3-negative and CXCR3-positive naive CD8 T cells. Regarding the study as a whole: CXCR3-positive naive cells carried more hydrophobic TRB CDR3s than CXCR3-negative naive cells did.

The libraries of TRB cDNA were prepared using 5' RACE with UMI labels. One entry per CDR3 protein, without DNA, is what TCRdb gives after re-calling the 5' RACE reads. This repertoire includes some 49,000 distinct CDR3 sequences. The CDR3 has 14 residues. The V gene's germline CDR1 is SQVTM and CDR2 ANQGSEA. Researchers sorted 300,000 cells of each CD8+ T cell subset in triplicate. Among CD8+ T cells, naive ones were CD45RO-CCR7+CD27+CD95-. As for this clonotype: No antigen is known for it.

The rearrangement links TRBV29-1 to TRBJ1-2; TCRdb gives TRBD1 as the D gene, but with no DNA this cannot be confirmed. The sequence came from a human donor in good health. Some clones in this sample may be carry-over from other donors' samples. Specimen: naive CXCR3- CD8+ T cells from blood. Subset noted: CD45RO-CCR7+CD27+CD95- naive CD8+ T cells lacking CXCR3 (TNR3-). The CDR3 loop reads CSASRGLAGYGYTF.